The TCR beta chain under discussion was sequenced for a study of blood T cell repertoires in COVID-19. The V segment lost 1 base and the J segment 10 bases; nucleotides outside the gene matches: 7. Germline values: CDR1 SGDLS, CDR2 YYNGEE. This CDR3 comprises 14 residues. TCRdb keeps only in-frame clones here, not all; method: immunoSEQ multiplex PCR. Found here are around 65,000 clones, approximately 73% of them singletons; the top ten hold 5% to 7%. The receptor comes from a woman aged 45-60 years with active or convalescent COVID-19. V gene TRBV9 combines with J gene TRBJ2-1; 8 positions agree with TRBD2. Material: peripheral blood. The CDR3 sequence: CASSVRTSSPEQFF. The CDR3 DNA is TGTGCCAGCAGCGTACGGACTAGCAGTCCGGAGCAGTTCTTC.